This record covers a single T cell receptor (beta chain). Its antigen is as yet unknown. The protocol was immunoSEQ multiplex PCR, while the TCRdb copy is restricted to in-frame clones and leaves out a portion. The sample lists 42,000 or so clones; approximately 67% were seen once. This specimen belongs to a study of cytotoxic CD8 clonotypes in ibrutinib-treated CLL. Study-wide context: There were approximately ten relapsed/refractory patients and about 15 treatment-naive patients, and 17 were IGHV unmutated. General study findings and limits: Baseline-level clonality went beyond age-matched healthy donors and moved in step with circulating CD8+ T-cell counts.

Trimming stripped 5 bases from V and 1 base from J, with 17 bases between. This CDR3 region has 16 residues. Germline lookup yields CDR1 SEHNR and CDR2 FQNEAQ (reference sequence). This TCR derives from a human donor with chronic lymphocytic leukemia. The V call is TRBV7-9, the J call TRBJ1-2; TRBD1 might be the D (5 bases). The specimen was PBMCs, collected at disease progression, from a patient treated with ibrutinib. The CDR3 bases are TGTGCCAGCAGCGTTGGGGCAGGGTTGCATAACTATGGCTACACCTTC. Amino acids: CASSVGAGLHNYGYTF.